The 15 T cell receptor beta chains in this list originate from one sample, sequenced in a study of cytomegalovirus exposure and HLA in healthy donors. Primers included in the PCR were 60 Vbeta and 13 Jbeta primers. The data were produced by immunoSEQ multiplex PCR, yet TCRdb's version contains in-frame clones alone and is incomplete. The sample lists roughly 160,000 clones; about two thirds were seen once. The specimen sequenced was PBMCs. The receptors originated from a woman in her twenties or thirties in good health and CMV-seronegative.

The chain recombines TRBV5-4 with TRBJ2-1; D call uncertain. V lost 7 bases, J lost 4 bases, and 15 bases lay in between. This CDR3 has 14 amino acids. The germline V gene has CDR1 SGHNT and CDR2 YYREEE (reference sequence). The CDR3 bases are TGTGCCAGCCGGAGCGTTGGCAGATACAATGAGCAGTTCTTC. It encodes CASRSVGRYNEQFF.

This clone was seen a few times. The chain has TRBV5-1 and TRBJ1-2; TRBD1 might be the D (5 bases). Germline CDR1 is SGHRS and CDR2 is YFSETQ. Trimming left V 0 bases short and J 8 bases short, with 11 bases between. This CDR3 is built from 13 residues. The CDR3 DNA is TGCGCCAGCAGCTTGGGGCCAGACAGCGGCTACACCTTC. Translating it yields CASSLGPDSGYTF.

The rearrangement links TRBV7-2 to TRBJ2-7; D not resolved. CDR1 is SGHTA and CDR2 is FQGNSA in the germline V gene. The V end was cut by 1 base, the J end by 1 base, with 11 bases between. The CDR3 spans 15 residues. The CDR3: CASSLDPSSSYEQYF. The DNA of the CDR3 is TGTGCCAGCAGCTTAGACCCTAGTTCTTCCTACGAGCAGTACTTC. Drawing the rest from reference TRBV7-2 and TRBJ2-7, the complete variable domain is GAGVSQSPSNKVTEKGKDVELRCDPISGHTALYWYRQSLGQGLEFLIYFQGNSAPDKSGLPSDRFSAERTGGSVSTLTIQRTQQEDSAVYLCASSLDPSSSYEQYFGPGTRLTVT.

In DNA, the CDR3 is TGTGCCAGCGAATTAGCGGGAGCGGGCACCGGGGAGCTGTTTTTT. Translated: CASELAGAGTGELFF. This chain connects TRBV7-8 to TRBJ2-2, with 9 bases fitting TRBD2. This CDR3 has 15 amino acids. V lost 8 bases to trimming and J lost 4 bases; unmatched junction nucleotides: 8. Germline V gene lookup returns CDR1 SGHVS and CDR2 FQNEAQ.

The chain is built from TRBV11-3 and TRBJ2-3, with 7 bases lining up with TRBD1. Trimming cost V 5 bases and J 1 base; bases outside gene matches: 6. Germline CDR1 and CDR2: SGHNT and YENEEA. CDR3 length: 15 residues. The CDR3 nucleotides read TGTGCCAGCAGCCAAAGGGGGCGCGGCACAGATACGCAGTATTTT. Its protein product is CASSQRGRGTDTQYF.

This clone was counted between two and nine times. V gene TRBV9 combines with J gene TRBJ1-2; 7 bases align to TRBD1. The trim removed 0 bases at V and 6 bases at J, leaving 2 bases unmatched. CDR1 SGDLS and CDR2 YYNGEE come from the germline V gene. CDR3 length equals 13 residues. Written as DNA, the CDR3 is TGTGCCAGCAGCGTAGGGGACAGCCATGGCTACACCTTC. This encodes CASSVGDSHGYTF. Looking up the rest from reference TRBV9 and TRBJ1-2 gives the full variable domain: DSGVTQTPKHLITATGQRVTLRCSPRSGDLSVYWYQQSLDQGLQFLIQYYNGEERAKGNILERFSAQQFPDLHSELNLSSLELGDSALYFCASSVGDSHGYTFGSGTRLTVV.

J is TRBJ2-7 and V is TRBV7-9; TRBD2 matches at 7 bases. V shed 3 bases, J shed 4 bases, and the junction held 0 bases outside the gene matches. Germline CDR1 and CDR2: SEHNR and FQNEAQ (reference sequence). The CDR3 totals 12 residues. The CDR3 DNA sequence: TGTGCCAGCAGCTTCGGGAGGTACGAGCAGTACTTC. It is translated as CASSFGRYEQYF.

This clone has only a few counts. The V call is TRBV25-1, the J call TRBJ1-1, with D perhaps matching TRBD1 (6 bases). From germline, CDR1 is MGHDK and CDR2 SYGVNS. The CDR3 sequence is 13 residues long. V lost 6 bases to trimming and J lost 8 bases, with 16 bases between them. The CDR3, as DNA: TGTGCCAGCAGCAAGGGGGGGGCTTGGGAAGCTTTCTTT. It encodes CASSKGGAWEAFF.

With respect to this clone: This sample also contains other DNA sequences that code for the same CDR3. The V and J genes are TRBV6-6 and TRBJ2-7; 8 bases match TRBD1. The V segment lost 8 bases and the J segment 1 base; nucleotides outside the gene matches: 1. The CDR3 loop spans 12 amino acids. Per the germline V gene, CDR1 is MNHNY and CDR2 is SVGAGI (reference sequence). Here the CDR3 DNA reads TGTGCCAGCCGACAGGGGTCCTACGAGCAGTACTTC. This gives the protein CASRQGSYEQYF.

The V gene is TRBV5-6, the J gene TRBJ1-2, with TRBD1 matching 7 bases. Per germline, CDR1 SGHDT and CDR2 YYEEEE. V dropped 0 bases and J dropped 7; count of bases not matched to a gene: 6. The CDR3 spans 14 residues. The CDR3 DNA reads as TGTGCCAGCAGCTTGGGGGCGAGGGGGCGTGGCTACACCTTC. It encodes CASSLGARGRGYTF.

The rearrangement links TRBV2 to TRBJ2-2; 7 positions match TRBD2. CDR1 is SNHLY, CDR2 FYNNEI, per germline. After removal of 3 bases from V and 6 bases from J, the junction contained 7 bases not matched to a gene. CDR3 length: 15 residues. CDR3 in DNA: TGTGCCAGCAGTGAGAGGACTAGTTTCCCCGGGGAGCTGTTTTTT. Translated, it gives CASSERTSFPGELFF.

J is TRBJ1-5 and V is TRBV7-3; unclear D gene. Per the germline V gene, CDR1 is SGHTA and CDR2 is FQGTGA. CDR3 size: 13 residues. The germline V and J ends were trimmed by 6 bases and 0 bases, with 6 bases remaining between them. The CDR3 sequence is CASSPGSNQPQHF. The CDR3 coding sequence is TGTGCCAGCAGTCCCGGTAGCAATCAGCCCCAGCATTTT.

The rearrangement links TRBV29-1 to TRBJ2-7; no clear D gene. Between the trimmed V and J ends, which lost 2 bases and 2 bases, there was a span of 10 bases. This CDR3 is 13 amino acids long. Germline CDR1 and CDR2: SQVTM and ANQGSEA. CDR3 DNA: TGCAGCGTTGAATCAACAGAAACCTACGAGCAGTACTTC. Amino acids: CSVESTETYEQYF.

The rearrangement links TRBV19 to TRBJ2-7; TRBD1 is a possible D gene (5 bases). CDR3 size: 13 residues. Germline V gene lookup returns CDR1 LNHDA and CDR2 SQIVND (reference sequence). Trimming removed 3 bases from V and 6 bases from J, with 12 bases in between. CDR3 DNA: TGTGCCAGTAGTATTGACCTAGGGGTCGAGCAGTACTTC. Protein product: CASSIDLGVEQYF. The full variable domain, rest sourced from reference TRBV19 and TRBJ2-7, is DGGITQSPKYLFRKEGQNVTLSCEQNLNHDAMYWYRQDPGQGLRLIYYSQIVNDFQKGDIAEGYSVSREKKESFPLTVTSAQKNPTAFYLCASSIDLGVEQYFGPGTRLTVT.

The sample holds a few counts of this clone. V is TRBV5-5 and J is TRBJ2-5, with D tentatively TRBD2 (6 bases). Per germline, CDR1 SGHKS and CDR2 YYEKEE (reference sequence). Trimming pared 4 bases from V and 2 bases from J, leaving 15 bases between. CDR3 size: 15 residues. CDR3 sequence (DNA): TGTGCCAGCAGCCCGGGAGAGGGACGACAAGAGACCCAGTACTTC. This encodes CASSPGEGRQETQYF.